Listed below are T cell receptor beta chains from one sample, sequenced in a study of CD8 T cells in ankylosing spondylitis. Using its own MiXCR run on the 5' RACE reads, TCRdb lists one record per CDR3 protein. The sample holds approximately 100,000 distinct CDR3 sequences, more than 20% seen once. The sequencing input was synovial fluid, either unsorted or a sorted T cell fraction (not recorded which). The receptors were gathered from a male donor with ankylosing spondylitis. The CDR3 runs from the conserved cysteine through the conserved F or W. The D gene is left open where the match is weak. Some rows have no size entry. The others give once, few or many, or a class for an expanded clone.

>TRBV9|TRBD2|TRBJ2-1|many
TGTGCCAGCAGCGTAGAGACTAGCGGGACTACAAATGAGCAGTTCTTC
CASSVETSGTTNEQFF
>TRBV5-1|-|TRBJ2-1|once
TGCGCCAGCAGCTACCGGCGACAGACCAACTACAATGAGCAGTTCTTC
CASSYRRQTNYNEQFF
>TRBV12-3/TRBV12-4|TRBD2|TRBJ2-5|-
TGTGCCAGCAGTTTAGGCGGGAGTGCGGAGACCCAGTACTTC
CASSLGGSAETQYF
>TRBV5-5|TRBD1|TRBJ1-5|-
TGTGCCAGCAGCTTTCAGGGGGGAAATCAGCCCCAGCATTTT
CASSFQGGNQPQHF
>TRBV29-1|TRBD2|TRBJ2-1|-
TGCAGCGTACTCTCGACCGGGAGGGAGCAGTTCTTC
CSVLSTGREQFF
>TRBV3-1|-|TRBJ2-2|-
TGTGCCAGCAGCCAACGCGTATCAGGAGGTCGGACCGGGGAGCTGTTTTTT
CASSQRVSGGRTGELFF
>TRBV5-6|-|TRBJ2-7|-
TGTGCCAGCAGCTTGTTGGGGGAAGACGAGACCTACGAGCAGTACTTC
CASSLLGEDETYEQYF
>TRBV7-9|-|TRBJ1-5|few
TGTGCCAGCAGCCCCCAAGGGGCAGGGAGCGGTCAGCCCCAGCATTTT
CASSPQGAGSGQPQHF
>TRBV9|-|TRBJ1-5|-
TGTGCCAGCAGCGGCGGTCAGGGCAATCAGCCCCAGCATTTT
CASSGGQGNQPQHF
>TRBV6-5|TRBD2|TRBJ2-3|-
TGTGCCAGCAGTTACGGTAGCGGGAGCACAGATACGCAGTATTTT
CASSYGSGSTDTQYF
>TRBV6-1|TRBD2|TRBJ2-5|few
TGTGCCAGCAGTGGGGGGTCACCGGGACTAGCAGGTGGGGAGACCCAGTACTTC
CASSGGSPGLAGGETQYF